What follows are 30 T cell receptor beta chains derived from one specimen sequenced in a study of blood T cells in healthy people across ages. Through a sample-barcoded 5' primer and a J-beta primer mix, a second PCR was run for roughly 6 to 11 cycles. MiXCR, applied by TCRdb to the 5' RACE reads, yields one record per CDR3 protein. The table includes about 1.6 million distinct CDR3 sequences, around 36% detected once. The sample taken for sequencing was blood. These receptors originate from a woman in her twenties or thirties in good health.

The sample holds a few counts of this clonotype. The chain combines TRBV7-2 with TRBJ1-1; no clear D. Looked up from germline, CDR1 is SGHTA and CDR2 is FQGNSA. V was shortened by 2 bases and J by 8 bases, with 9 bases between the two germline ends. The CDR3 has 12 residues. This CDR3 reads CASSLSSVEAFF. In DNA, the CDR3 is TGTGCCAGCAGCTTAAGTTCGGTGGAAGCTTTCTTT.

There are many counts of this clonotype. The gene calls are TRBV28 and TRBJ1-2, with D possibly TRBD1 on 5 matching bases. Germline V gives CDR1 MDHEN, CDR2 SYDVKM. V dropped 8 bases and J dropped 3 bases, with 16 bases sitting between them. This CDR3 contains 14 residues. Here the CDR3 reads CASVITGLDYGYTF. CDR3 nucleotides: TGTGCCAGCGTTATAACAGGCCTGGACTATGGCTACACCTTC.

This rearrangement joins TRBV20-1 to TRBJ1-4, with no clear D. The length of the CDR3 is 10 residues. The V end lost 2 bases, the J end lost 8 bases, and 3 bases lay between the germline ends. Per the germline V gene, CDR1 is DFQATT and CDR2 is SNEGSKA (reference sequence). DNA of the CDR3: TGCAGTGCTAGATTCGAAAAACTGTTTTTT. Translated: CSARFEKLFF.

This clonotype was observed a handful of times. The V call is TRBV3-1, the J call TRBJ2-1, with 10 bases matching TRBD1. Trimming cost V 4 bases and J 0 bases; bases outside gene matches: 6. The germline V gene has CDR1 LGHDT and CDR2 YNNKEL (reference sequence). This CDR3 comprises 17 residues. The CDR3 DNA is TGTGCCAGCAGCCCCCGGACAGGGGGTCTCTCCTACAATGAGCAGTTCTTC. Its protein is CASSPRTGGLSYNEQFF.

This sequence joins TRBV29-1 and TRBJ1-1; D unresolved. The CDR3 spans 13 residues. Germline V gene lookup returns CDR1 SQVTM and CDR2 ANQGSEA. Between the trimmed V and J ends, which lost 4 bases and 5 bases, there was a span of 14 bases. CDR3 amino acids: CSVVPTRGTEAFF. The CDR3 bases are TGCAGCGTTGTCCCTACTAGAGGGACTGAAGCTTTCTTT.

This clonotype turned up a few times. The chain joins TRBV9 to TRBJ2-7; D is perhaps TRBD2 (6 bases). Germline V gene lookup returns CDR1 SGDLS and CDR2 YYNGEE. The V end lost 3 bases, the J end lost 3 bases, and 16 bases lay between the germline ends. The CDR3 consists of 15 residues. The CDR3 nucleotides are TGTGCCAGCAGCGGGGGGGACCGAGGGTTCTACGAGCAGTACTTC. It is translated as CASSGGDRGFYEQYF.

Details on this clonotype: The missing conserved phenylalanine or tryptophan at the end of this CDR3 makes a read error likely. This chain connects TRBV9 to TRBJ2-1; 10 bases line up with TRBD1. The length of the CDR3 is 15 residues. The V gene end was trimmed by 4 bases and the J gene end by 4 bases; junction bases not matched to a gene: 5. Looked up from germline, CDR1 is SGDLS and CDR2 is YYNGEE. The CDR3 here is CASSQGQGTYNEQFL. Here the CDR3 DNA reads TGTGCCAGCAGCCAGGGACAGGGGACGTACAATGAGCAGTTCTTA.

V and J are TRBV15 and TRBJ1-5; 8 bases fit TRBD1. The CDR3 is 15 residues long. From germline, CDR1 is LNHNV and CDR2 YYDKDF (reference sequence). The J segment lost 7 bases and the V segment lost 3 bases, leaving 8 bases of the junction unmatched. This chain's CDR3 is CATSRGQDPYQPQHF. CDR3 coding DNA: TGTGCCACCAGCAGGGGACAGGACCCTTACCAGCCCCAGCATTTT.

This clonotype was counted once. The conserved closing phenylalanine or tryptophan is absent in this CDR3, likely reflecting a read error. The rearrangement links TRBV20-1 to TRBJ2-5, with D possibly matching TRBD2 (5 bases). Between the trimmed V and J ends, which lost 6 bases and 5 bases, there was a span of 13 bases. Germline lookup yields CDR1 DFQATT and CDR2 SNEGSKA (reference sequence). This CDR3 comprises 12 residues. CDR3 sequence: CSASVRGETQYV. CDR3 coding DNA: TGCAGTGCCTCGGTCCGAGGGGAGACCCAGTACGTC.

This clonotype was found many times. The V and J genes are TRBV7-2 and TRBJ2-7; tentative D call: TRBD2 (6 bases). Germline assignment: CDR1 SGHTA and CDR2 FQGNSA. This CDR3 spans 14 amino acids. V lost 4 bases and J lost 3, with 13 bases in between. The CDR3 protein is CASSSGGAGYEQYF. CDR3 coding DNA: TGTGCCAGCAGCTCAGGCGGGGCAGGCTACGAGCAGTACTTC.

The rearrangement links TRBV24-1 to TRBJ1-2, with D maybe TRBD1 (6 bases). The CDR3 runs to 16 residues. CDR1 and CDR2 from the germline V gene are KGHDR and SFDVKD. The V gene lost 4 bases and the J gene lost 3 bases, with 17 bases spanning the gap. This CDR3 reads CATSDGHRVEDYGYTF. CDR3 nucleotide sequence: TGTGCCACCAGTGACGGCCACAGGGTCGAAGACTATGGCTACACCTTC.

In its sample, this clonotype was seen a few times. The gene calls are TRBV7-2 and TRBJ2-1; D unclear. The CDR3 loop spans 12 amino acids. V was cut by 5 bases and J by 10 bases, with 12 bases left in between. Germline CDR1 reads SGHTA; CDR2 reads FQGNSA. The CDR3: CASSALVREQFF. As DNA, the CDR3 is TGTGCCAGCAGCGCTCTGGTTAGGGAGCAGTTCTTC.

The V gene is TRBV5-1, the J gene TRBJ2-3; D not resolved. The germline V gene has CDR1 SGHRS and CDR2 YFSETQ. The germline V and J ends were trimmed by 3 bases and 4 bases, with 9 bases remaining between them. The CDR3 sequence is 13 residues long. CDR3 DNA: TGCGCCAGCAGCTCCGACTCTCCAGATACGCAGTATTTT. Its protein is CASSSDSPDTQYF.

The CDR3 DNA is TGTGCCATCAGTGAGGGACTAGCGGGGACCCAAGAGACCCAGTACTTC. It specifies CAISEGLAGTQETQYF. The chain links TRBV10-3 to TRBJ2-5; 12 bases align to TRBD2. The CDR3 covers 16 residues. After removal of 2 bases from V and 1 base from J, the junction contained 2 bases not matched to a gene. Germline V gene data show CDR1 as ENHRY and CDR2 as SYGVKD.

A few counts support this clonotype. The V call is TRBV6-2 or TRBV6-3, the J call TRBJ1-2; 10 bases fit TRBD1. Unmatched junction bases numbered 6, after V lost 6 bases and J lost 5 bases. This CDR3 spans 14 amino acids. CDR1 MNHEY and CDR2 SVGEGT come from the germline V gene. The chain's CDR3 is CASSLDRGRYGYTF. CDR3 sequence (DNA): TGTGCCAGCAGCCTAGACAGGGGGCGATATGGCTACACCTTC.

V and J are TRBV5-5 and TRBJ2-1; no reliable D call. Germline assignment: CDR1 SGHKS and CDR2 YYEKEE (reference sequence). Between the trimmed V and J ends, which lost 4 bases and 10 bases, there was a span of 15 bases. The CDR3 spans 13 residues. The CDR3 loop is CASSRTSPPEQFF. For the CDR3, the DNA is TGTGCCAGCAGCCGGACCTCCCCACCGGAGCAGTTCTTC.

The chain uses TRBV6-1 and TRBJ2-1; 8 positions agree with TRBD2. Near its end, the DNA agrees better with TRBJ2-7, so the J call may be wrong. Germline V CDR1 and CDR2: MNHNS, SASEGT. This CDR3 region has 16 residues. This CDR3 is CASSRLLAENNNEQYF. The CDR3 DNA reads as TGTGCCAGCAGCCGGTTACTAGCGGAGAACAACAATGAGCAGTACTTC.

This chain links TRBV5-1 with TRBJ1-1, with 9 bases identical to TRBD1. V gave up 4 bases and J gave up 1 base; unmatched junction bases: 8. The germline V gene has CDR1 SGHRS and CDR2 YFSETQ. The CDR3 covers 16 residues. The DNA for the CDR3 is TGCGCCAGCAGCACGGGGGACAGGGAGGGGAACACTGAAGCTTTCTTT. Its protein is CASSTGDREGNTEAFF.

There are a few counts of this clonotype. This chain connects TRBV20-1 to TRBJ2-1, with a weak D call TRBD2 (5 bases). CDR1 and CDR2 from the germline V gene are DFQATT and SNEGSKA (reference sequence). This CDR3 contains 13 residues. The ends were cut back, 7 bases at V and 4 bases at J, with 14 bases in the middle. In nucleotides, the CDR3 is TGCAGTGGAGGGCTCAATAATTACAATGAGCAGTTCTTC. Translating it yields CSGGLNNYNEQFF.

The chain uses TRBV5-1 and TRBJ2-1; a possible D gene is TRBD2 (6 bases). CDR3 length: 14 amino acids. Germline V gene lookup returns CDR1 SGHRS and CDR2 YFSETQ. Trimming took off 8 bases at V and 4 bases at J, with 16 bases between the two ends. This chain's CDR3 is CARGLRAEYNEQFF. DNA of the CDR3: TGCGCCAGAGGACTAAGGGCGGAATACAATGAGCAGTTCTTC.

In its sample, this clonotype was seen a few times. Here the CDR3 reads CASTPPRRTALLETQYF. CDR3 DNA sequence: TGTGCCAGCACACCTCCGAGGCGGACAGCCTTATTAGAGACCCAGTACTTC. This chain joins TRBV6-2 or TRBV6-3 and TRBJ2-7, with D possibly being TRBD1 (6 bases). TRBJ2-5 matches the DNA end more closely, so the J call is doubtful. The CDR3 extends over 17 amino acids. Germline CDR1 reads MNHEY; CDR2 reads SVGEGT.

This clonotype was seen only a few times. The gene calls are TRBV5-1 and TRBJ2-5; TRBD2 matches at 9 bases. V gave up 0 bases and J gave up 4 bases; unmatched junction bases: 10. CDR1 and CDR2 from the germline V gene are SGHRS and YFSETQ. This CDR3 is 17 amino acids long. As DNA, the CDR3 is TGCGCCAGCAGCTTGGCCTCGGGCGGGGGGGCCGGAGAGACCCAGTACTTC. Protein product: CASSLASGGGAGETQYF.

Ten or more counts support this clonotype. The V and J genes are TRBV29-1 and TRBJ2-7; D uncertain. CDR1 and CDR2 (germline): SQVTM, ANQGSEA. The V end was cut by 6 bases, the J end by 3 bases, with 12 bases between. This CDR3 spans 12 amino acids. CDR3 region: CSVAKDDYEQYF. CDR3 coding DNA: TGCAGCGTCGCTAAGGACGACTACGAGCAGTACTTC.

This clonotype was recorded only once. V gene TRBV12-3 or TRBV12-4 combines with J gene TRBJ2-2; D might be TRBD2 (6 bases). V lost 1 base, J lost 8 bases, and 26 bases lay in between. The CDR3 has 19 amino acids. The DNA for the CDR3 is TGTGCCAGCAGTTTAGTCTCCCCGGGTCTTAGCGGAGGGGCTGGGGAGCTGTTTTTT. Its translation is CASSLVSPGLSGGAGELFF.

The chain employs TRBV6-1 and TRBJ1-2; a possible D gene is TRBD1 (6 bases). Trimming removed 7 bases at V and 8 bases at J, with 20 bases between. This CDR3 is built from 14 residues. The germline V gene has CDR1 MNHNS and CDR2 SASEGT. The CDR3, as DNA: TGTGCCAGCACCCTGTGGGACATACCGGGAGGCTACACCTTC. Encoded protein: CASTLWDIPGGYTF.

In its sample, this clonotype was seen once. This sequence may be a read error, since a much larger clone differs from it by one base. The gene calls are TRBV15 and TRBJ2-7; D not certain. The CDR3 has 15 residues. V dropped 2 bases and J dropped 5 bases, with 16 bases sitting between them. Germline CDR1 and CDR2: LNHNV and YYDKDF (reference sequence). CDR3 loop: CATSRRGPGLDEQYF. CDR3 DNA sequence: TGTGCCACCAGCAGACGTGGACCTGGTTTGGACGAGCAGTACTTC.

The rearrangement links TRBV5-8 to TRBJ2-7, with TRBD2 identical over 9 bases. Germline loops: CDR1 SGHTS, CDR2 YDEGEE. The CDR3 has 13 residues. Unmatched junction bases numbered 7, after V lost 0 bases and J lost 12 bases. This CDR3 reads CASSLVLAGTWYF. CDR3 in DNA: TGTGCCAGCAGCTTGGTCCTAGCGGGAACGTGGTACTTC.

The chain joins TRBV9 to TRBJ2-1; TRBD1 or TRBD2 may be the D gene (6 bases each). Trimming cost V 7 bases and J 7 bases, with 27 bases left between them. Germline values: CDR1 SGDLS, CDR2 YYNGEE. CDR3 length equals 17 residues. CDR3: CASGSARDTRLGNEQFF. The CDR3 nucleotides read TGTGCCAGCGGGTCGGCAAGGGACACCAGACTAGGGAATGAGCAGTTCTTC.

With respect to this clonotype: A much larger clonotype is one base distant, so this may be a read error. The rearrangement uses TRBV20-1 and TRBJ2-5, with D unclear. The DNA end favors TRBJ2-7, so the J call may be wrong. CDR1 and CDR2 from the germline V gene are DFQATT and SNEGSKA (reference sequence). The CDR3 runs to 12 residues. CDR3 coding DNA: TGCGGTGCTGGGCCAGCAGACTACGAGCAGTACTTC. This codes for CGAGPADYEQYF.

This chain links TRBV4-1 with TRBJ2-7; 10 bases fit TRBD2. Germline trimming cut 4 bases from V and 1 base from J; bases unmatched to any gene: 10. The CDR3 totals 17 residues. Germline V CDR1 and CDR2: MGHRA, YSYEKL. The DNA of the CDR3 is TGCGCCAGCAGCCCGTCGCCTAGCGGGAGAGGTTCCTACGAGCAGTACTTC. This translates into CASSPSPSGRGSYEQYF.